This T cell receptor beta chain was retrieved from a study of OX40 agonist ivuxolimab in advanced cancers. Study information: Patients with hepatocellular carcinoma, melanoma, renal cell or head and neck cancer made up the dose-escalation patients. Mean age 60 years, range 23 to 79; 82.7% male.

Using immunoSEQ multiplex PCR, the repertoire was profiled, and TCRdb retains in-frame clones only, with some absent. The sample has some 47,000 clones, 79% seen once; the top ten hold under 2%. V lost 2 bases, J lost 8 bases, and 9 bases lay in between. The germline V gene has CDR1 PRHDT and CDR2 FYEKMQ (reference sequence). This CDR3 region has 12 residues. This clone was observed a few times. The sample in question was CD4+ or CD8+ T cells sorted from blood, obtained in a trial of the OX40 agonist ivuxolimab. The chain employs TRBV13 and TRBJ1-2; D unclear. The source is an adult with an advanced solid tumor such as melanoma, head and neck, liver or kidney cancer. As DNA, the CDR3 is TGTGCCAGCAGCTTAAGTTCGGGGGGCTACACCTTC. It encodes CASSLSSGGYTF.